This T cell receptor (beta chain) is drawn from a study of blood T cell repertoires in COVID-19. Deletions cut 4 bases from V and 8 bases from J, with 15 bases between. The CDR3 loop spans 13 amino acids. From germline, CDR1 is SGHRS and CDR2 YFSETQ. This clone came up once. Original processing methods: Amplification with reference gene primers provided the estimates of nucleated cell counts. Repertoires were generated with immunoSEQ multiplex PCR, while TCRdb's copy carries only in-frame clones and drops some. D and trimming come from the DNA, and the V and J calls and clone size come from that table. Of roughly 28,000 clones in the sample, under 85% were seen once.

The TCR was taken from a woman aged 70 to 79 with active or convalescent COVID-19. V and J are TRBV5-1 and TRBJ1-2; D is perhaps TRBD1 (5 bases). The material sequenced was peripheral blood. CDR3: CASSTDSFGGYTF. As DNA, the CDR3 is TGCGCCAGCAGCACCGACAGCTTTGGGGGCTACACCTTC.